This is a list of T cell receptor beta chains from one sample in a study of cytomegalovirus exposure and HLA in healthy donors. Only in-frame clones appear in the TCRdb table, and some are missing; sequencing was by immunoSEQ multiplex PCR. This sample carries under 400,000 clones, roughly 88% of them seen once, and the ten largest clones take roughly 0.88%. The sample consisted of PBMCs. The receptors originated from a man aged 25-45 years in good health and CMV-seronegative. Each CDR3 is given with its conserved first and last residue. Fields, in order: D gene, V gene, J gene, clone size, CDR3 protein, CDR3 DNA. A D gene is named only where the DNA matches it firmly. Clone size is not always given. Where it is, it says once, few, many or a class for expanded clones.

D: .
V: TRBV6-5
J: TRBJ2-7
size: .
CDR3: CASSYSYRQVYEQYF
DNA: TGTGCCAGCAGTTACTCATACCGACAGGTCTACGAGCAGTACTTC

D: .
V: TRBV6-5
J: TRBJ1-2
size: .
CDR3: CASSWGLGTTDGYTF
DNA: TGTGCCAGCAGTTGGGGCCTCGGGACAACGGATGGCTACACCTTC

D: .
V: TRBV19
J: TRBJ2-2
size: once
CDR3: CASSGIERAWIGELFF
DNA: TGTGCCAGTAGTGGTATTGAGCGGGCTTGGATCGGGGAGCTGTTTTTT

D: TRBD1
V: TRBV6-5
J: TRBJ2-1
size: .
CDR3: CASSFAGGYNEQFF
DNA: TGTGCCAGCAGTTTTGCAGGGGGCTACAATGAGCAGTTCTTC

D: .
V: TRBV19
J: TRBJ1-1
size: .
CDR3: CASSIHGNTEAFF
DNA: TGTGCCAGTAGTATACACGGGAACACTGAAGCTTTCTTT

D: .
V: TRBV2
J: TRBJ1-1
size: few
CDR3: CASTSNTEAFF
DNA: TGTGCCAGCACCAGTAACACTGAAGCTTTCTTT

D: TRBD2
V: TRBV27
J: TRBJ2-3
size: .
CDR3: CASSSGKTSVLGTDTQYF
DNA: TGTGCCAGCAGTTCCGGCAAAACTAGCGTACTAGGCACAGATACGCAGTATTTT

D: TRBD1
V: TRBV6-5
J: TRBJ1-1
size: .
CDR3: CASRHRQGMNTEAFF
DNA: TGTGCCAGCAGACATCGACAGGGTATGAACACTGAAGCTTTCTTT

D: .
V: TRBV15
J: TRBJ2-5
size: .
CDR3: CATSRDRSSSRETQYF
DNA: TGTGCCACCAGCAGAGATCGTTCTAGCTCGAGGGAGACCCAGTACTTC

D: TRBD2
V: TRBV9
J: TRBJ2-5
size: .
CDR3: CASSVVAGGPQETQYF
DNA: TGTGCCAGCAGCGTAGTGGCGGGGGGTCCACAAGAGACCCAGTACTTC

D: .
V: TRBV5-1
J: TRBJ1-3
size: .
CDR3: CASSFQGTGNTIYF
DNA: TGCGCCAGCAGCTTTCAGGGTACTGGAAACACCATATATTTT

D: .
V: TRBV4-3
J: TRBJ2-2
size: once
CDR3: CASSLAGARTGELFF
DNA: TGCGCCAGCAGCCTGGCGGGGGCGCGGACCGGGGAGCTGTTTTTT

D: .
V: TRBV4-1
J: TRBJ2-1
size: .
CDR3: CASSRRQNYNEQFF
DNA: TGCGCCAGCAGCAGGCGACAGAACTACAATGAGCAGTTCTTC

D: TRBD2
V: TRBV4-1
J: TRBJ2-5
size: .
CDR3: CASSQRLAGVETQYF
DNA: TGCGCCAGCAGCCAAAGACTAGCGGGGGTTGAGACCCAGTACTTC

D: .
V: TRBV7-9
J: TRBJ1-3
size: .
CDR3: CASTWGPTGPSGNTIYF
DNA: TGTGCCAGCACCTGGGGCCCCACAGGCCCCTCTGGAAACACCATATATTTT

D: .
V: TRBV5-1
J: TRBJ1-2
size: .
CDR3: CASSRTADGYTF
DNA: TGCGCCAGCAGTAGGACAGCTGACGGCTACACCTTC

D: .
V: TRBV29-1
J: TRBJ2-7
size: .
CDR3: CSVAPGIAYEQYF
DNA: TGCAGCGTTGCCCCAGGGATCGCCTACGAGCAGTACTTC

D: TRBD1
V: TRBV5-4
J: TRBJ1-3
size: .
CDR3: CATSRDRVTGNTIYF
DNA: TGTGCCACTTCCCGGGACAGGGTAACAGGAAACACCATATATTTT

D: .
V: TRBV7-9
J: TRBJ2-3
size: once
CDR3: CASSFVDYLTDTQYF
DNA: TGTGCCAGCAGCTTTGTAGACTATCTCACAGATACGCAGTATTTT

D: TRBD2
V: TRBV2
J: TRBJ2-3
size: .
CDR3: CASSGLAGTQYF
DNA: TGTGCCAGCAGTGGGCTAGCGGGTACGCAGTATTTT

D: TRBD1
V: TRBV2
J: TRBJ1-2
size: .
CDR3: CASSDRGLLTSYGYTF
DNA: TGTGCCAGCAGTGACAGGGGGCTTTTGACTTCCTATGGCTACACCTTC

D: TRBD1
V: TRBV7-9
J: TRBJ2-1
size: .
CDR3: CASSPGTVEQFF
DNA: TGTGCCAGCAGCCCGGGGACAGTTGAGCAGTTCTTC